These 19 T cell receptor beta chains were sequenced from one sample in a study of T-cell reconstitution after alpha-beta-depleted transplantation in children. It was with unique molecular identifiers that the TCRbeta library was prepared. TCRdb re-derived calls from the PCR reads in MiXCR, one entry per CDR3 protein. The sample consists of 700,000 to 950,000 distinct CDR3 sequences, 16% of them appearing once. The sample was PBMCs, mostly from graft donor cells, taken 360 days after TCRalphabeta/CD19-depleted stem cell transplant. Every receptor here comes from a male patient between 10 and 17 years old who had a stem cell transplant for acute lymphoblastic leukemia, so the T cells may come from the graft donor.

For the CDR3, the DNA is TGTGCCACCAGCGGACCGGGACTAGTAATCAATGAGCAGTTCTTC. Its protein is CATSGPGLVINEQFF. This chain joins TRBV24-1 and TRBJ2-1; 8 bases align to TRBD2. V shed 7 bases, J shed 6 bases, and the junction held 10 bases outside the gene matches. Germline V gives CDR1 KGHDR, CDR2 SFDVKD. The CDR3 length is 15 residues.

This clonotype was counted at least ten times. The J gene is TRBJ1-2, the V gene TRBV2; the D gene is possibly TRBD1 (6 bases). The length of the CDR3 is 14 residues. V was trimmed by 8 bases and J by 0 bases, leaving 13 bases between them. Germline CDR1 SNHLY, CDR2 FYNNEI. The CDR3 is CASLNRAANYGYTF. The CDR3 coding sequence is TGTGCCAGCCTAAACAGGGCGGCTAACTATGGCTACACCTTC.

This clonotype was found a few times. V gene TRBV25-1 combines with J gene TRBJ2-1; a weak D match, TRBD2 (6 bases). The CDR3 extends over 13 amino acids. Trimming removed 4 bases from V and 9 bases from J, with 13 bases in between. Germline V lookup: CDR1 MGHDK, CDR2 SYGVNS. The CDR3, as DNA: TGTGCCAGCAGTGCGGGACTCGCCGGTGAGCAGTTCTTC. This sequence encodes CASSAGLAGEQFF.

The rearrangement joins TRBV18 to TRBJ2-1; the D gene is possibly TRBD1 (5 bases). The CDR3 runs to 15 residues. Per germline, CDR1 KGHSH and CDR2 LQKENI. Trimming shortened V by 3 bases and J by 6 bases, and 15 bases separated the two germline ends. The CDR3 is CASSPLGALGNEQFF. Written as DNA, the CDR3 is TGTGCCAGCTCACCCCTAGGGGCCCTCGGCAATGAGCAGTTCTTC.

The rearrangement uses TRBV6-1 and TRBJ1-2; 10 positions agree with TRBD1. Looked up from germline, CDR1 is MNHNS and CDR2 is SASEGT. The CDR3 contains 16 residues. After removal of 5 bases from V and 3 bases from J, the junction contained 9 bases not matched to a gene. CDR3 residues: CASSTTGGGLDYGYTF. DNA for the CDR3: TGTGCCAGCAGTACGACAGGGGGCGGTTTGGACTATGGCTACACCTTC.

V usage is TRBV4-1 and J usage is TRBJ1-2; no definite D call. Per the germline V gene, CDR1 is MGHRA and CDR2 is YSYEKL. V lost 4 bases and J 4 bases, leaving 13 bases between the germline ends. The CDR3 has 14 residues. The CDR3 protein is CASSRPPEGYGYTF. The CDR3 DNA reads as TGCGCCAGCAGCCGGCCACCCGAGGGCTATGGCTACACCTTC.

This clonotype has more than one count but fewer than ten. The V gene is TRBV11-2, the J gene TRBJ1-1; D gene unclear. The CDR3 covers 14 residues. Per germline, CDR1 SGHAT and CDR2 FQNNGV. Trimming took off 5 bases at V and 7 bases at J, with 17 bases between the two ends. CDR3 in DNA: TGTGCCAGCAGCAACTTAGGACCCCGACATGAAGCTTTCTTT. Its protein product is CASSNLGPRHEAFF.

The CDR3, as DNA: TGTGCCAGCAGCTTAGCGTTGGGACCGAACACTGAAGCTTTCTTT. Translation: CASSLALGPNTEAFF. The chain has TRBV7-2 and TRBJ1-1, with D possibly TRBD1 on 5 matching bases. From germline, CDR1 is SGHTA and CDR2 FQGNSA. V lost 0 bases and J lost 1, with 9 bases in between. CDR3 length equals 15 residues.

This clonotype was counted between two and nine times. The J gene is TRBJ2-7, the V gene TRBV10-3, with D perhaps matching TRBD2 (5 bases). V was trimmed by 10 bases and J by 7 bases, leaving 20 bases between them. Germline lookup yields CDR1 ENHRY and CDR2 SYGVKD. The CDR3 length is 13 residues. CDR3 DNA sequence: TGTGCCACCAGGCGCGAGGACCCGGGGGAGCAGTACTTC. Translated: CATRREDPGEQYF.

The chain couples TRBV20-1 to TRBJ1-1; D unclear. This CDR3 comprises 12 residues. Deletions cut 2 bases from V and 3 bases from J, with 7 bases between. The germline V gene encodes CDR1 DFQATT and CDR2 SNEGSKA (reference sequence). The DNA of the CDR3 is TGCAGTGCTAGAAGGGATTACACTGAAGCTTTCTTT. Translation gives CSARRDYTEAFF.

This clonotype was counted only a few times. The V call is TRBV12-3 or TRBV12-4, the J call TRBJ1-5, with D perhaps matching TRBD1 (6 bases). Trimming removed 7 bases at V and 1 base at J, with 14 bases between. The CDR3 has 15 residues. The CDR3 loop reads CASIRGGTSNQPQHF. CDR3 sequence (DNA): TGTGCCAGCATCAGGGGAGGGACAAGCAATCAGCCCCAGCATTTT.

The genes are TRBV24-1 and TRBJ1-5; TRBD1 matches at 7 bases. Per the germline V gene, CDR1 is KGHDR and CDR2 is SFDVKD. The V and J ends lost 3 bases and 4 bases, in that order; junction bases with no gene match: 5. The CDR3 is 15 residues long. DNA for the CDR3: TGTGCCACCAGTGATGTGACAGGGCCTAATCAGCCCCAGCATTTT. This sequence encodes CATSDVTGPNQPQHF.

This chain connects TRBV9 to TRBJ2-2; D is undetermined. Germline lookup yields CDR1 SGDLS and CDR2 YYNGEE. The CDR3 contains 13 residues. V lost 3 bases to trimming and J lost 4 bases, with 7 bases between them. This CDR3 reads CASSALGTGELFF. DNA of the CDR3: TGTGCCAGCAGCGCGCTGGGCACCGGGGAGCTGTTTTTT.

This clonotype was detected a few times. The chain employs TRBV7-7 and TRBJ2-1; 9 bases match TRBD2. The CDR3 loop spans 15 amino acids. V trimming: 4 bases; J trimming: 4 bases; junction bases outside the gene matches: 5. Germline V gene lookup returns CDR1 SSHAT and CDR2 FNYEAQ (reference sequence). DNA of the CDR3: TGTGCCAGCAGCTCAGTAGCGGGAGTATACAATGAGCAGTTCTTC. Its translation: CASSSVAGVYNEQFF.

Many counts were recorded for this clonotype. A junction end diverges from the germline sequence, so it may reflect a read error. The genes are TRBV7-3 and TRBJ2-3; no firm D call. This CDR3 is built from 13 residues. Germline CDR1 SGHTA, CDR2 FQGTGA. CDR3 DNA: TGCGCCAGCAGCCTATATCTCACAGATACGCAGTATTTT. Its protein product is CASSLYLTDTQYF.

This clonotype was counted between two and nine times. CDR3 coding DNA: TGTGCCATCAGTGAGCCTCTTTTGTCCAGAGGCATTCAGTACTTC. Translated: CAISEPLLSRGIQYF. This rearrangement joins TRBV10-3 to TRBJ2-4; D gene unclear. V was clipped by 2 bases and J by 9 bases, with 17 bases between them. The CDR3 spans 15 residues. The germline V gene encodes CDR1 ENHRY and CDR2 SYGVKD.

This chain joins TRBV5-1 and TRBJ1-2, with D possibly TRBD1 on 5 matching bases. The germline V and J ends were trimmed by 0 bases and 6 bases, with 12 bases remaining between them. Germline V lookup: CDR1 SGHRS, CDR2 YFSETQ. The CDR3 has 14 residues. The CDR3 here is CASSLAPGGDGYTF. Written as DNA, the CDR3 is TGCGCCAGCAGCTTGGCCCCCGGGGGAGATGGCTACACCTTC.

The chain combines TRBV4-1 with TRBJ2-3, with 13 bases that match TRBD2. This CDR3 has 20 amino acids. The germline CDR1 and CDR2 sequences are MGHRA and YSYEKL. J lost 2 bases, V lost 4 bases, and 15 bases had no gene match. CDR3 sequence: CASSRGPGLAGRGFTDTQYF. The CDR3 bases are TGCGCCAGCAGCCGGGGGCCGGGACTAGCGGGAAGAGGGTTCACAGATACGCAGTATTTT.

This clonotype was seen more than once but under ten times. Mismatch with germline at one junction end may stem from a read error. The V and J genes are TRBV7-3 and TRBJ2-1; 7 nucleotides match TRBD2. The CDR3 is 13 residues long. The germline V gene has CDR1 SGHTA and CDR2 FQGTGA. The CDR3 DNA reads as TGTGCCAGCAGCTTATCTAAGGGAGGGGCGCAGGACTTC. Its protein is CASSLSKGGAQDF.